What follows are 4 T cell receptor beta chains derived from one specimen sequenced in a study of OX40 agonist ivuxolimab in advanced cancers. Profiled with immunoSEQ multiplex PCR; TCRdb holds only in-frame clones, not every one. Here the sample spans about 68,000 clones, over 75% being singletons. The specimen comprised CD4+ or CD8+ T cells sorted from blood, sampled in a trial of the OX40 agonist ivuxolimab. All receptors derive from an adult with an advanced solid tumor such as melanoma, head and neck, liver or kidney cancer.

The CDR3 nucleotides read TGTGCCAGCAGCCCCACCGGACAGGGCGGGGCCAATGAGCAGTTCTTC. Translated, it gives CASSPTGQGGANEQFF. V is TRBV5-6 and J is TRBJ2-1; TRBD1 matches at 8 bases. The CDR3 is 16 residues long. V was clipped by 4 bases and J by 6 bases; unmatched bases: 12. CDR1 is SGHDT and CDR2 is YYEEEE in the germline V gene.

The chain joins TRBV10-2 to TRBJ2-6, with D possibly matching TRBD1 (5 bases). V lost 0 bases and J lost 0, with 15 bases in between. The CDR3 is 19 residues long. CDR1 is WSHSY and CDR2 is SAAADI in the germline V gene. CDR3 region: CASSESGRAVISGANVLTF. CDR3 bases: TGCGCCAGCAGTGAGTCGGGCAGGGCGGTGATCTCTGGGGCCAACGTCCTGACTTTC.

For the CDR3, the DNA is TGTGCCAGCAGCGTAGGCGCAGGGTGGAACATGAACACTGAAGCTTTCTTT. This gives the protein CASSVGAGWNMNTEAFF. The V and J genes are TRBV9 and TRBJ1-1, with D possibly TRBD1 on 5 matching bases. V lost 0 bases to trimming and J lost 0 bases, with 15 bases between them. Per germline, CDR1 SGDLS and CDR2 YYNGEE. The CDR3 is 17 residues long.

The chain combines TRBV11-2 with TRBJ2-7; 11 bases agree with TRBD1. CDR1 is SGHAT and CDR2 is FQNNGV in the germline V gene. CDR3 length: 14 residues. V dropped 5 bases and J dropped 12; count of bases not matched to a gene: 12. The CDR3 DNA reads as TGTGCCAGCAGCGCCCTGGGACAGGGGGGATTACGGTACTTC. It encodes CASSALGQGGLRYF. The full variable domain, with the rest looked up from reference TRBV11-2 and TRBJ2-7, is EAGVAQSPRYKIIEKRQSVAFWCNPISGHATLYWYQQILGQGPKLLIQFQNNGVVDDSQLPKDRFSAERLKGVDSTLKIQPAKLEDSAVYLCASSALGQGGLRYFGPGTRLTVT.